This TCR beta chain was retrieved from a study of shared clonotypes between healthy human individuals. Study at large: Aged between 18 and 49, the donors were two women and a few men. General study results and limits: Sharing across several donors was seen in about 5% of naive CD4 clonotypes. Among non-shared clonotypes, generation probabilities were lower than among those shared by all four donors.

V was cut by 5 bases and J by 7 bases, with 9 bases left in between. The CDR3 consists of 12 residues. Germline V gene lookup returns CDR1 WNHNN and CDR2 SYGVQD (reference sequence). Remarks on this clone: Its target is not known.

Partitioning of CD4+ cells yielded a CD45RA+ naive subset and a CD45RA-negative memory subset. Method: immunoSEQ multiplex PCR; TCRdb's copy keeps in-frame clones and lacks some. The sample contains over 1.4 million clones, roughly 96% of which appear only once. The sequence was obtained from a man aged 25-40 years in good health. Sequencing used naive CD4+ T cells sorted from blood. Specified subset: CD45RA+ positively selected. The chain employs TRBV10-1 and TRBJ2-1; TRBD1 is a possible D gene (5 bases). The DNA for the CDR3 is TGCGCCAGCAGTCGACAGACTAATGAGCAGTTCTTC. Translated, it gives CASSRQTNEQFF.